This entry is about one TCR beta chain. Its antigen is still unknown. Naive CD8 cells lacked CD45RO and underwent positive selection for CCR7, leaving out terminally differentiated effector memory CD45RA+ cells. The sample is drawn from a study of shared clonotypes between healthy human individuals. Study outcomes and limitations: Naive CD4 clonotype sharing across several donors was approximately 5%.

There are 16 residues in the CDR3. Germline CDR1 reads SGHNT; CDR2 reads YYREEE (reference sequence). V lost 4 bases and J lost 5; bases outside the gene matches: 11. The data were produced by immunoSEQ multiplex PCR, yet TCRdb's version contains in-frame clones alone and is incomplete. The sample has roughly 2.1 million clones, about 92% seen once. This chain joins TRBV5-4 and TRBJ2-1; TRBD2 matches 8 bases. The sample comprised naive CD8+ T cells from PBMCs. The sequence derives from a man between 18 and 35 years old in good health. Some clones in this sample may be carry-over from other donors' samples. In nucleotides, the CDR3 is TGTGCCAGCAGCCAAATAGCGGGACCTTACGACAATGAGCAGTTCTTC. Its protein product is CASSQIAGPYDNEQFF.